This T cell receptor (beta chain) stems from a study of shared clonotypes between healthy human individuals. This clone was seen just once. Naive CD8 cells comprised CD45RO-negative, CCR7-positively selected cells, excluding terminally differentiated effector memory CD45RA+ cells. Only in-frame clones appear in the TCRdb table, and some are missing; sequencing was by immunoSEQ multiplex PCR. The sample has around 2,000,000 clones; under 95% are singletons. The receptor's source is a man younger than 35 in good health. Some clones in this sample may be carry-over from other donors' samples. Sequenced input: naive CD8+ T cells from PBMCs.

CDR3 residues: CASSQDWSETSGNEQFF. CDR3 bases: TGCGCCAGCAGCCAAGATTGGTCGGAGACTAGCGGCAATGAGCAGTTCTTC. The chain combines TRBV4-3 with TRBJ2-1; 9 nucleotides line up with TRBD2. The V gene end was trimmed by 0 bases and the J gene end by 6 bases; junction bases not matched to a gene: 9. This CDR3 is 17 amino acids long. Germline loops: CDR1 LGHNA, CDR2 YSLEER.